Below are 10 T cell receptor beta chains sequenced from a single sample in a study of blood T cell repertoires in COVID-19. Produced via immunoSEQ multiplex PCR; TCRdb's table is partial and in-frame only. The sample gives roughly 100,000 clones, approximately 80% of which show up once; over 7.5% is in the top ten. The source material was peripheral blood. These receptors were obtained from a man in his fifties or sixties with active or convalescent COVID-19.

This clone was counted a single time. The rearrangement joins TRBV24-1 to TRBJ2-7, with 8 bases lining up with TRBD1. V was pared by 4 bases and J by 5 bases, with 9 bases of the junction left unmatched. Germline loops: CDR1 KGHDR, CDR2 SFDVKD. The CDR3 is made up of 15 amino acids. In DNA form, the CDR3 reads TGTGCCACCAGTGACCCTGGACAGGGCAGCAACGAGCAGTACTTC. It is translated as CATSDPGQGSNEQYF.

DNA of the CDR3: TGTGCCAGCAGCTTCGGTCGCCAGGGGGCCTACAATGAGCAGTTCTTC. It yields the protein CASSFGRQGAYNEQFF. The chain couples TRBV21-1 to TRBJ2-1; TRBD1, as called in the table, went unchecked against the DNA. TRBV21-1 is classified as a pseudogene. The CDR3 extends over 16 amino acids.

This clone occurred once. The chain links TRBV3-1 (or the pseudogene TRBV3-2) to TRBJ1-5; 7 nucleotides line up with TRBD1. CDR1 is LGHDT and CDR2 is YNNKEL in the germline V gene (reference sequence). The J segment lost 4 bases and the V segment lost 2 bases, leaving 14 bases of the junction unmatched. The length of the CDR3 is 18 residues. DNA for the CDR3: TGTGCCAGCAGCCAATTGAACCTCGAACAGGGGACAAATCAGCCCCAGCATTTT. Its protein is CASSQLNLEQGTNQPQHF.

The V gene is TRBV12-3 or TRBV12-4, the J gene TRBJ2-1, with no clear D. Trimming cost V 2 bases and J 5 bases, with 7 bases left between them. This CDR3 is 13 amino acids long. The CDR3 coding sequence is TGTGCCAGCAGTTTATTGGCTCACAATGAGCAGTTCTTC. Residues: CASSLLAHNEQFF.

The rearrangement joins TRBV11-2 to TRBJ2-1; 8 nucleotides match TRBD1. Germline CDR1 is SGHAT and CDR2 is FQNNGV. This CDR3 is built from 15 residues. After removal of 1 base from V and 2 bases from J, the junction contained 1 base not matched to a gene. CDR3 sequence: CASSLVTGAYNEQFF. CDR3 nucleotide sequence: TGTGCCAGCAGCTTAGTGACAGGGGCCTACAATGAGCAGTTCTTC.

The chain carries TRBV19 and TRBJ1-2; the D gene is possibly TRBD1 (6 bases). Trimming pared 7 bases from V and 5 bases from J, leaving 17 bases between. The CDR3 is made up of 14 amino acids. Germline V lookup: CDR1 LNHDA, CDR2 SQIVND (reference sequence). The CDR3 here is CASNAAGDWYGYTF. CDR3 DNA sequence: TGTGCCAGTAATGCAGCAGGGGATTGGTATGGCTACACCTTC.

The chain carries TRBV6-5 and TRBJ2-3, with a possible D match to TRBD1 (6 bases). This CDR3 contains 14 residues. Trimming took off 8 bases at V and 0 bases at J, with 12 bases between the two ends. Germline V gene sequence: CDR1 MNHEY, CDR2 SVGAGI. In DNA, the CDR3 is TGTGCCAGCCAACTGACAGGTAGCACAGATACGCAGTATTTT. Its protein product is CASQLTGSTDTQYF.

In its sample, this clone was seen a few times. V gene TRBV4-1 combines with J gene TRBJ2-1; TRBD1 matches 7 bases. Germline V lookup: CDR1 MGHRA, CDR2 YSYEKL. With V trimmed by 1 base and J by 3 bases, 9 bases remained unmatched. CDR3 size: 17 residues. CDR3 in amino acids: CASSQGGYGQVYNEQFF. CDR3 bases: TGCGCCAGCAGCCAAGGGGGTTACGGACAGGTCTACAATGAGCAGTTCTTC.

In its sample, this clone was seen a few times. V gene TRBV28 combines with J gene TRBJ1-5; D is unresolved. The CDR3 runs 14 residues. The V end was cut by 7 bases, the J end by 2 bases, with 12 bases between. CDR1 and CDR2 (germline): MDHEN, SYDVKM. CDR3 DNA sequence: TGTGCCAGCAAGGGAGATCGGGGCAATCAGCCCCAGCATTTT. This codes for CASKGDRGNQPQHF.

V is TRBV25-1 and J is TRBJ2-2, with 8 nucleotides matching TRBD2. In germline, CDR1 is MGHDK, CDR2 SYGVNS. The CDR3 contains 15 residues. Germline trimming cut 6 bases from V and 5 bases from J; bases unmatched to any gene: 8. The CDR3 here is CASSPGTSVTGELFF. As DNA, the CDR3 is TGTGCCAGCAGCCCCGGGACTAGTGTTACCGGGGAGCTGTTTTTT.